One sample yielded the 6 T cell receptor beta chains listed below, sequenced in a study of blood T cell repertoires in COVID-19. The table came from immunoSEQ multiplex PCR; TCRdb's copy has only in-frame clones and leaves some out. The profile covers over 85,000 clones, with roughly 90% appearing a single time and roughly a sixth taken by the ten largest. Sequencing was performed on peripheral blood. The receptors were sampled from a woman over 75 with acute or convalescent COVID-19.

The CDR3, as DNA: TGTGCCACCAGTCCGACAGGGGTCTCTGGAAACACCATATATTTT. It encodes CATSPTGVSGNTIYF. V gene TRBV15 combines with J gene TRBJ1-3, with TRBD1 matching 8 bases. Germline CDR1 LNHNV, CDR2 YYDKDF (reference sequence). The CDR3 is 15 residues long. V lost 6 bases, J lost 0 bases, and 4 bases stayed unmatched.

CDR3 in amino acids: CASSQQFREAFF. CDR3 coding DNA: TGTGCCAGCAGCCAACAGTTCCGGGAGGCTTTCTTT. The V call is TRBV3-1 (or the pseudogene TRBV3-2), the J call TRBJ1-1, with D unclear. V was trimmed by 2 bases and J by 11 bases, leaving 12 bases between them. The germline V gene encodes CDR1 LGHDT and CDR2 YNNKEL (reference sequence). The CDR3 runs 12 residues.

CDR3 sequence: CASSLAAAGGYTGELFF. As DNA, the CDR3 is TGTGCCAGCAGCTTGGCCGCAGCGGGGGGTTACACCGGGGAGCTGTTTTTT. This chain connects TRBV5-4 to TRBJ2-2, with 9 bases fitting TRBD2. The CDR3 totals 17 residues. V trimming: 0 bases; J trimming: 3 bases; junction bases outside the gene matches: 6. CDR1 SGHNT and CDR2 YYREEE come from the germline V gene (reference sequence). Full variable domain (outside the CDR3, taken from reference TRBV5-4 and TRBJ2-2): ETGVTQSPTHLIKTRGQQVTLRCSSQSGHNTVSWYQQALGQGPQFIFQYYREEENGRGNFPPRFSGLQFPNYSSELNVNALELDDSALYLCASSLAAAGGYTGELFFGEGSRLTVL.

The chain combines TRBV7-2 with TRBJ2-3; D not certain. Germline assignment: CDR1 SGHTA and CDR2 FQGNSA. This CDR3 has 11 residues. V lost 3 bases and J lost 5, with 3 bases in between. For the CDR3, the DNA is TGTGCCAGCAGCTTCAAAGATACGCAGTATTTT. It translates to CASSFKDTQYF.

The rearrangement links TRBV19 to TRBJ1-6; 9 bases align to TRBD1. Germline assignment: CDR1 LNHDA and CDR2 SQIVND (reference sequence). J was trimmed by 8 bases and V by 4 bases; bases with no gene match: 9. The CDR3 has 16 amino acids. CDR3 sequence reads: CASSTGPGQGYSPLHF. The CDR3 DNA reads TGTGCCAGTAGTACGGGGCCGGGACAGGGATATTCACCCCTCCACTTT.

V gene TRBV9 combines with J gene TRBJ2-2, with 9 positions matching TRBD1. The CDR3 has 17 residues. Germline V CDR1 and CDR2: SGDLS, YYNGEE. J lost 6 bases, V lost 4 bases, and 13 bases had no gene match. CDR3 in DNA: TGTGCCAGCAGCCAAGACAGGGGGAACCATATCGCCGGGGAGCTGTTTTTT. Its translation is CASSQDRGNHIAGELFF.